Detailed here is one T cell receptor beta chain. Antigen specificity is unknown. The sample is drawn from a study of post-analysis software for immune sequencing data. Study background: Both relapsing-remitting and secondary progressive multiple sclerosis featured among the disease courses, as did progressive-relapsing multiple sclerosis. Study-level results: Pronounced co-clustering by F measure was evident among identically batched samples. Multiple sclerosis was associated with a significant reduction in normalized Chao1 diversity relative to controls. Patients showed TRBV5-6, TRBV5-1 and TRBV20-1 among five TRBV segments more frequent than in controls.

The CDR3 contains 13 residues. Germline loops: CDR1 SQVTM, CDR2 ANQGSEA. Unique molecular identifiers featured in each of the TCR beta cDNA libraries. Researchers reported around 510,000 cDNA molecules coming from approximately 0.91 to 9.4 million T cells. TCRdb independently ran MiXCR on the PCR reads; one entry per CDR3 protein. Among a few hundred thousand distinct CDR3 sequences listed, 36% were seen once. Material for sequencing was blood. This sequence joins TRBV29-1 and TRBJ2-4; D tentatively fits TRBD1 or TRBD2 (5 bases each). The DNA end is more similar to TRBJ2-7, so the J call may be wrong. The sequence derives from a girl aged 10 to 17 with multiple sclerosis. The CDR3 DNA follows: TGCAGCGCCGCCAAACGAGGGGTCCACGAGCAGTACTTC. This gives the protein CSAAKRGVHEQYF.